This T cell receptor beta chain was captured in a study of blood T cell repertoires in COVID-19. The CDR3 runs 18 residues. Germline values: CDR1 MNHEY, CDR2 SVGEGT. With 2 bases clipped from V and 2 bases from J, the junction kept 9 bases outside the gene matches. This study enrolled people aged roughly 18 to 100 from roughly 22 US geographic areas. Cohort placement rested on clinical history that participants reported themselves. Recovered status in Cohort 3 required two negative PCRs, clearance, or symptom resolution. This clone has just one count. Profiled with immunoSEQ multiplex PCR; TCRdb holds only in-frame clones, not every one. The repertoire consists of about 380,000 clones, with around 90% occurring once and the leading ten covering 1.2%.

V gene TRBV6-2 or TRBV6-3 combines with J gene TRBJ2-2; 9 nucleotides line up with TRBD2. Material: PBMCs or T cells enriched from blood (not recorded which). The origin of this receptor is a woman aged 18-35 years who had recovered from COVID-19. For the CDR3, the DNA is TGTGCCAGCAGTTACGAGTTAGCGGGGGACCAAAACACCGGGGAGCTGTTTTTT. Translating gives CASSYELAGDQNTGELFF.